This T cell receptor beta chain emerged from a study of control samples from healthy donors and cancer patients. This CDR3 spans 15 amino acids. Looked up from germline, CDR1 is SGHRS and CDR2 is YFSETQ. Trimming stripped 0 bases from V and 0 bases from J, with 9 bases between. Sequenced by immunoSEQ multiplex PCR; TCRdb stores in-frame clones only, minus some. The sample includes 150,000 to 200,000 clones, approximately 94% of them seen just once. Sequenced: PBMCs. The rearrangement uses TRBV5-1 and TRBJ1-2, with D perhaps matching TRBD1 (5 bases). The receptor's source is a man between 60 and 75 years old with colorectal cancer. CDR3 nucleotides: TGCGCCAGCAGCTTGGGAGGCAGGGCTAACTATGGCTACACCTTC. Its translation: CASSLGGRANYGYTF.